This T cell receptor (beta chain) appears in the sequencing data of a study of T cells in Graves' hyperthyroidism and ophthalmopathy. The CDR3 runs 16 residues. V trimming: 4 bases; J trimming: 5 bases; junction bases outside the gene matches: 9. Germline assignment: CDR1 SGHRS and CDR2 YFSETQ. Orbital computed tomography, thyroid ultrasound, serum thyroxine and TRAb, and clinical symptoms together informed the diagnoses. Amplification of TCR beta CDR3 regions used RNA as the template. The TCR CDR3 was amplified in a first-round RT-PCR using the HTBI primer set. TCRdb recomputed calls from the multiplex PCR reads with MiXCR, one row per CDR3 protein. The repertoire includes about 270,000 distinct CDR3 sequences, less than 30% of them detected once, and about a quarter sits in the top ten. This clonotype was found a few times.

The gene calls are TRBV5-1 and TRBJ2-5, with 12 bases identical to TRBD2. The receptor was isolated from a man aged 40-55 years with Graves' hyperthyroidism that later progressed to Graves' ophthalmopathy. The specimen sequenced was blood. This CDR3 is CASSLGLAGGPETQYF. DNA of the CDR3: TGCGCCAGCAGCCTGGGGCTAGCGGGAGGGCCGGAGACCCAGTACTTC.